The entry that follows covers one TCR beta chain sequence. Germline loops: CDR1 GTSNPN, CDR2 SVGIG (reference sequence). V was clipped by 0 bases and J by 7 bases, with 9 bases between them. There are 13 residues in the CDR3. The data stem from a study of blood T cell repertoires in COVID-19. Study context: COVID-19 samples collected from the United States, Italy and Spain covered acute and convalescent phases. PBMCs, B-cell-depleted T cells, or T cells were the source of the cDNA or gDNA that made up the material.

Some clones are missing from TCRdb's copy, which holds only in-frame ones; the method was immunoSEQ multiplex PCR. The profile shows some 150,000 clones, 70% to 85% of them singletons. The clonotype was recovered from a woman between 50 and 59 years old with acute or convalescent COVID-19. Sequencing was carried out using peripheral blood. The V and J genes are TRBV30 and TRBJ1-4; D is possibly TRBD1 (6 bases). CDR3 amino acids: CAWSVIGGEKLFF. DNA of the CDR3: TGTGCCTGGAGTGTAATAGGGGGTGAAAAACTGTTTTTT.